The clone carrying this T cell receptor beta chain appeared a single time. CD45RO negativity and positive selection for CCR7 defined naive CD8 cells, a population that excluded terminally differentiated effector memory CD45RA+ cells. TCRdb keeps only in-frame clones here, not all; method: immunoSEQ multiplex PCR. Among about 820,000 clones, nearly 95% were seen once, and the ten largest hold around 24%. These data come from a study of shared clonotypes between healthy human individuals. The origin of this receptor is a man aged 25-45 years in good health. Sequences were obtained from naive CD8+ T cells sorted from blood.

CDR3 in amino acids: CASSPQDSIRLYEQYF. Written as DNA, the CDR3 is TGTGCCAGCAGTCCACAGGACAGCATAAGACTCTACGAGCAGTACTTC. The chain carries TRBV27 and TRBJ2-7; the D gene is possibly TRBD1 (6 bases). The V end was cut by 5 bases, the J end by 3 bases, with 20 bases between. Germline lookup yields CDR1 MNHEY and CDR2 SMNVEV (reference sequence). The CDR3 is 16 amino acids.